This T cell receptor beta chain was recorded in a study of cytomegalovirus exposure and HLA in healthy donors. The study, taken as a whole, reports: Some V segments could not be told apart, so they were left out, TRBV6-2 and TRBV6-3 among them. The study had only CMV serostatus as immune exposure information.

The CDR3 length is 14 residues. V lost 7 bases and J 3 bases, leaving 13 bases between the germline ends. Germline V gene sequence: CDR1 MNHNS, CDR2 SASEGT. In this sample, this clone turned up a few times. Its antigen is currently unknown. This PCR relied on a set of 60 Vbeta primers and 13 Jbeta primers. The protocol was immunoSEQ multiplex PCR, while the TCRdb copy is restricted to in-frame clones and leaves out a portion. The profile shows about 160,000 clones, roughly four fifths of them singletons. This receptor was taken from a man aged 45-65 years in good health and CMV-seropositive. The source material was PBMCs. The chain is built from TRBV6-1 and TRBJ1-5; D is possibly TRBD1 (5 bases). The CDR3: CASIPGQYNQPQHF. DNA for the CDR3: TGTGCCAGCATTCCTGGACAATACAATCAGCCCCAGCATTTT.